Presented here are 31 T cell receptor beta chains from one specimen sequenced in a study of T cell responses to AZD1222 COVID-19 vaccine. Using immunoSEQ multiplex PCR, the repertoire was profiled, and TCRdb retains in-frame clones only, with some absent. The data hold approximately 160,000 clones, with 92% observed a single time. Source: peripheral blood, taken 28 days after the second AZD1222 dose. Receptors were obtained from an adult who received the AZD1222 COVID-19 vaccine.

The chain couples TRBV11-2 to TRBJ2-2, with TRBD1 identical over 8 bases. The CDR3 has 14 residues. V was clipped by 1 base and J by 8 bases; unmatched bases: 3. CDR1 is SGHAT, CDR2 FQNNGV, per germline. The DNA of the CDR3 is TGTGCCAGCAGCTTAGCAGGGGGCTGGGGGGAGCTGTTTTTT. As protein: CASSLAGGWGELFF.

The rearrangement uses TRBV5-1 and TRBJ2-2, with a possible D match to TRBD1 (6 bases). The germline V gene encodes CDR1 SGHRS and CDR2 YFSETQ. The V and J ends lost 2 bases and 4 bases respectively, with 6 bases between them. The CDR3 length is 13 residues. The CDR3 region has the DNA TGCGCCAGCAGCTTAGGGGGCACCGGGGAGCTGTTTTTT. It yields the protein CASSLGGTGELFF.

The gene calls are TRBV7-8 and TRBJ1-6, with 10 positions matching TRBD1. The CDR3 is 14 amino acids. Germline CDR1 reads SGHVS; CDR2 reads FQNEAQ. V shed 5 bases, J shed 10 bases, and the junction held 5 bases outside the gene matches. The CDR3 coding sequence is TGTGCCAGCAGCCCGGGGACAGGGGACTCACCCCTCCACTTT. Residues: CASSPGTGDSPLHF.

V is TRBV5-4 and J is TRBJ1-1, with unresolved D. The CDR3 is made up of 15 amino acids. Germline CDR1 is SGHNT and CDR2 is YYREEE (reference sequence). V was clipped by 0 bases and J by 1 base, with 10 bases between them. CDR3 in DNA: TGTGCCAGCAGCTTGGGTTCCTTGACGAACACTGAAGCTTTCTTT. It translates to CASSLGSLTNTEAFF.

This clone was seen only once. The chain recombines TRBV11-1 with TRBJ2-1; 10 bases are a match to TRBD1. Germline V CDR1 and CDR2: SGHAT, FQDESV (reference sequence). V lost 3 bases to trimming and J lost 10 bases; unmatched junction nucleotides: 0. The CDR3 sequence is 12 residues long. The CDR3 bases are TGTGCCAGCAGCTTGACAGGGGGCGAGCAGTTCTTC. Translating gives CASSLTGGEQFF.

The chain couples TRBV7-8 to TRBJ1-2, with 7 bases lining up with TRBD1. The CDR3 consists of 13 residues. Per the germline V gene, CDR1 is SGHVS and CDR2 is FQNEAQ. Trimming removed 2 bases from V and 4 bases from J; junction bases left unmatched: 1. CDR3 nucleotides: TGTGCCAGCAGCTTATCAGGGGGCTATGGCTACACCTTC. It codes for CASSLSGGYGYTF.

V usage is TRBV11-2 and J usage is TRBJ1-2; 7 bases line up with TRBD1. The CDR3 totals 16 residues. Trimming at V came to 5 bases and at J to 0 bases, leaving 9 bases not matched to a gene. Germline V gene data show CDR1 as SGHAT and CDR2 as FQNNGV. CDR3 nucleotide sequence: TGTGCCAGCAGCGCCCGGACAGGAGCCTCTAACTATGGCTACACCTTC. This gives the protein CASSARTGASNYGYTF.

The chain carries TRBV2 and TRBJ1-4; no clear D. The CDR3 has 12 amino acids. Trimming cost V 6 bases and J 7 bases, with 9 bases left between them. Per the germline V gene, CDR1 is SNHLY and CDR2 is FYNNEI. The CDR3 region has the DNA TGTGCCAGCAGCGAGCGGTCTGAAAAACTGTTTTTT. This codes for CASSERSEKLFF.

This clone was picked up one time. The chain links TRBV27 to TRBJ2-6; no definite D call. CDR3 length: 14 residues. Germline CDR1 is MNHEY and CDR2 is SMNVEV (reference sequence). The V gene lost 3 bases and the J gene lost 2 bases, with 5 bases spanning the gap. CDR3 region: CASSFWPGANVLTF. CDR3 sequence (DNA): TGTGCCAGCAGTTTCTGGCCTGGGGCCAACGTCCTGACTTTC.

V is TRBV7-9 and J is TRBJ2-1, with unresolved D. The CDR3 is made up of 13 amino acids. Trimming left V 2 bases short and J 9 bases short, with 11 bases between. CDR1 is SEHNR, CDR2 FQNEAQ, per germline (reference sequence). The CDR3 is CASSLIISGEQFF. The CDR3 DNA is TGTGCCAGCAGCTTAATTATCTCGGGTGAGCAGTTCTTC.

This clone was seen a handful of times. The CDR3 nucleotides are TGTGCCAGTAGTATTGTAGGCGGTGGCTACACCTTC. Protein sequence: CASSIVGGGYTF. The chain recombines TRBV19 with TRBJ1-2; no clear D. Germline CDR1 and CDR2: LNHDA and SQIVND (reference sequence). This CDR3 has 12 amino acids. V was trimmed by 3 bases and J by 7 bases, leaving 9 bases between them.

The rearrangement joins TRBV7-2 to TRBJ1-4; perhaps TRBD1 as D (5 bases). Deletions cut 7 bases from V and 7 bases from J, with 13 bases between. The CDR3 is made up of 13 amino acids. CDR1 SGHTA and CDR2 FQGNSA come from the germline V gene. The CDR3 DNA is TGTGCCAGCAAGGCGGGACTCGGTGAAAAACTGTTTTTT. It encodes CASKAGLGEKLFF.

The CDR3 bases are TGTGCCAGCAGCGTAACTCCGGGTCTAATTAACACTGAAGCTTTCTTT. Translating it yields CASSVTPGLINTEAFF. This rearrangement joins TRBV9 to TRBJ1-1, with D unclear. This CDR3 region has 16 residues. V lost 1 base, J lost 2 bases, and 15 bases lay in between. Germline V gene lookup returns CDR1 SGDLS and CDR2 YYNGEE.

This clone has just a few counts. The V and J genes are TRBV14 and TRBJ1-2; 10 positions match TRBD1. Germline V gene data show CDR1 as SGHDN and CDR2 as FVKESK. The junction had 1 base not matched to a gene; V was cut back by 5 bases and J by 4 bases. The CDR3 runs to 13 residues. In nucleotides, the CDR3 is TGTGCCAGCAGCAGGACAGGGGGCTATGGCTACACCTTC. It translates to CASSRTGGYGYTF.

This clone was recorded once. The V gene is TRBV15, the J gene TRBJ2-1; unclear D gene. The V end was cut by 0 bases, the J end by 4 bases, with 7 bases between. The germline V gene has CDR1 LNHNV and CDR2 YYDKDF (reference sequence). The CDR3 has 14 amino acids. The CDR3 region is CATSRDLRYNEQFF. For the CDR3, the DNA is TGTGCCACCAGCAGAGATTTAAGGTACAATGAGCAGTTCTTC.

This clone appeared a single time. The chain links TRBV6-1 to TRBJ1-3; perhaps TRBD1 as D (6 bases). The CDR3 loop spans 16 amino acids. Germline loops: CDR1 MNHNS, CDR2 SASEGT. The V gene lost 1 base and the J gene lost 2 bases, with 12 bases spanning the gap. CDR3 in DNA: TGTGCCAGCAGTGAAGTGGGCAGGGGAACTGGAAACACCATATATTTT. Translating gives CASSEVGRGTGNTIYF.

V gene TRBV5-1 combines with J gene TRBJ1-1; no clear D gene. The length of the CDR3 is 14 residues. The germline V gene encodes CDR1 SGHRS and CDR2 YFSETQ. The ends were cut back, 4 bases at V and 1 base at J, with 11 bases in the middle. The CDR3 bases are TGCGCCAGCAGCCTAAACACCCAGAACACTGAAGCTTTCTTT. Translation gives CASSLNTQNTEAFF. The entire variable domain, with the rest obtained from reference TRBV5-1 and TRBJ1-1, is as follows: KAGVTQTPRYLIKTRGQQVTLSCSPISGHRSVSWYQQTPGQGLQFLFEYFSETQRNKGNFPGRFSGRQFSNSRSEMNVSTLELGDSALYLCASSLNTQNTEAFFGQGTRLTVV.

This clone occurred a few times. V usage is TRBV7-9 and J usage is TRBJ2-1; D ambiguous. The V and J ends lost 5 bases and 6 bases respectively, with 5 bases between them. Germline CDR1 SEHNR, CDR2 FQNEAQ (reference sequence). The CDR3 has 11 residues. CDR3 sequence: CASSVFNEQFF. CDR3 DNA sequence: TGTGCCAGCAGCGTATTCAATGAGCAGTTCTTC.

The CDR3 region has the DNA TGCAGCGTTGGGGTCGCGCGAAATCAGTACTTC. It translates to CSVGVARNQYF. The chain carries TRBV29-1 and TRBJ2-7, with no clear D. There are 11 residues in the CDR3. Deletions cut 4 bases from V and 10 bases from J, with 14 bases between. CDR1 is SQVTM, CDR2 ANQGSEA, per germline.

Comment on this clone: This sample includes further DNA sequences coding for the same CDR3. V gene TRBV18 combines with J gene TRBJ1-1, with D unresolved. CDR3 length: 13 amino acids. V gave up 2 bases and J gave up 1 base, with 5 bases separating them. CDR1 is KGHSH, CDR2 LQKENI, per germline. The CDR3 spells CASSPAGNTEAFF. In DNA form, the CDR3 reads TGTGCCAGCTCACCAGCAGGGAACACTGAAGCTTTCTTT.

This chain joins TRBV3-1 (or the pseudogene TRBV3-2) and TRBJ2-3, with 7 bases identical to TRBD1. CDR1 and CDR2 (germline): LGHDT, YNNKEL (reference sequence). V was pared by 4 bases and J by 2 bases, with 6 bases of the junction left unmatched. This CDR3 is built from 15 residues. The CDR3 region has the DNA TGTGCCAGCAGCCCGGGACAGAGAGACACAGATACGCAGTATTTT. Translated, it gives CASSPGQRDTDTQYF.

The chain combines TRBV5-1 with TRBJ1-2; D ambiguous. Germline values: CDR1 SGHRS, CDR2 YFSETQ. V lost 0 bases to trimming and J lost 0 bases, with 3 bases between them. This CDR3 spans 13 amino acids. CDR3 nucleotides: TGCGCCAGCAGCTTGGCCCCTAACTATGGCTACACCTTC. Protein product: CASSLAPNYGYTF.

The V and J genes are TRBV9 and TRBJ2-3; 16 bases match TRBD2. J was trimmed by 6 bases and V by 4 bases; bases with no gene match: 5. The V gene's germline CDR1 is SGDLS and CDR2 YYNGEE. This CDR3 is built from 16 residues. CDR3 in DNA: TGTGCCAGCAGCCCCGGGACTAGCGGGGGGGTTGATACGCAGTATTTT. Translation: CASSPGTSGGVDTQYF.

The gene calls are TRBV18 and TRBJ2-6, with D possibly TRBD1 on 5 matching bases. The CDR3 has 17 residues. CDR1 and CDR2 (germline): KGHSH, LQKENI. Trimming cost V 2 bases and J 0 bases, with 11 bases left between them. This CDR3 reads CASSPLGRVSGANVLTF. CDR3 bases: TGTGCCAGCTCACCATTGGGCAGGGTCTCTGGGGCCAACGTCCTGACTTTC.

This rearrangement joins TRBV2 to TRBJ2-7; tentatively, D is TRBD2 (6 bases). Deletions cut 0 bases from V and 2 bases from J, with 17 bases between. The CDR3 sequence is 17 residues long. Germline V CDR1 and CDR2: SNHLY, FYNNEI. The CDR3, as DNA: TGTGCCAGCAGTGAAGCGCTTCGGAGGGCAGAAGCCTACGAGCAGTACTTC. Its translation is CASSEALRRAEAYEQYF.

This chain uses TRBV7-6 with TRBJ1-1, with a weak D call TRBD1 (6 bases). The CDR3 loop spans 13 amino acids. Germline V CDR1 and CDR2: SGHVS, FNYEAQ. Trimming removed 5 bases from V and 3 bases from J, with 10 bases in between. CDR3 coding DNA: TGTGCCAGCAGCCAACAGGGCGACACTGAAGCTTTCTTT. It is translated as CASSQQGDTEAFF.

The rearrangement joins TRBV3-1 (or the pseudogene TRBV3-2) to TRBJ2-7; 12 bases agree with TRBD2. V dropped 1 base and J dropped 0; count of bases not matched to a gene: 10. The CDR3 length is 19 residues. CDR1 is LGHDT, CDR2 YNNKEL, per germline (reference sequence). This chain's CDR3 is CASSQVILAGGEISYEQYF. CDR3 sequence (DNA): TGTGCCAGCAGCCAAGTTATACTAGCGGGGGGCGAAATCTCCTACGAGCAGTACTTC.

The rearrangement joins TRBV6-5 to TRBJ1-2; possible D gene TRBD1, 6 bases. The CDR3 sequence is 16 residues long. V lost 0 bases, J lost 12 bases, and 23 bases lay in between. The germline V gene has CDR1 MNHEY and CDR2 SVGAGI. This chain's CDR3 is CASSYSKPGAAGWNTF. The CDR3 DNA sequence: TGTGCCAGCAGTTACTCGAAGCCGGGGGCTGCTGGATGGAACACCTTC.

The genes are TRBV6-6 and TRBJ1-2, with a possible D match to TRBD1 (5 bases). Germline V lookup: CDR1 MNHNY, CDR2 SVGAGI (reference sequence). The CDR3 is 14 residues long. Trimming left V 2 bases short and J 4 bases short, with 11 bases between. The CDR3 sequence is CASSYGTAGYGYTF. The DNA of the CDR3 is TGTGCCAGCAGTTACGGGACCGCAGGCTATGGCTACACCTTC.

As for this clone: Its ends do not fully match the called genes, so a read error is possible. The genes are TRBV7-7 and TRBJ2-5, with D possibly called TRBD1 or TRBD2 (5 bases each). Germline V gene lookup returns CDR1 SSHAT and CDR2 FNYEAQ (reference sequence). The CDR3 sequence is 14 residues long. CDR3 nucleotides: TGTGCTAGCAGCCCAAGTTGGGGGCAAGAGACCCAGTACTTC. Translated, it gives CASSPSWGQETQYF.

CDR3 sequence (DNA): TGTGCCAGCAGCCAAGAAGGGGGTATGGTTACCGGGGAGCTGTTTTTT. It codes for CASSQEGGMVTGELFF. The chain links TRBV3-1 (or the pseudogene TRBV3-2) to TRBJ2-2, with D perhaps TRBD1 (6 bases). The CDR3 runs 16 residues. V was pared by 0 bases and J by 5 bases, with 13 bases between. Germline V gene lookup returns CDR1 LGHDT and CDR2 YNNKEL (reference sequence).